This T cell receptor (beta chain) stems from a study of cytomegalovirus exposure and HLA in healthy donors. About the research overall: Of all 400 or so donors who were genotyped, 75% to 90% belonged to the Caucasian-associated ancestry cluster. Study findings and constraints: It was reported that the classifier diagnosed cytomegalovirus status with high specificity and sensitivity in both the original and validation cohorts. The analysis excluded some indistinguishable V segments, including TRBV6-2 and TRBV6-3. Likely technical artifact: a cluster of highly shared sequence variants.

The CDR3 extends over 14 amino acids. From germline, CDR1 is MNHEY and CDR2 SMNVEV (reference sequence). The V and J ends lost 3 bases and 6 bases, in that order; junction bases with no gene match: 5. Comments on this clone: The antigen is undetermined.

PCR was performed using 60 Vbeta and 13 Jbeta primers. Produced via immunoSEQ multiplex PCR; TCRdb's table is partial and in-frame only. Its table lists tens of thousands of clones. Sequencing input: PBMCs. The TCR was taken from a man under 40 in good health and CMV-seronegative. This sequence joins TRBV27 and TRBJ2-3; 8 bases fit TRBD2. The CDR3 nucleotides read TGTGCCAGCAGTTTCGGGCGGGAGGACGATACGCAGTATTTT. It yields the protein CASSFGREDDTQYF.